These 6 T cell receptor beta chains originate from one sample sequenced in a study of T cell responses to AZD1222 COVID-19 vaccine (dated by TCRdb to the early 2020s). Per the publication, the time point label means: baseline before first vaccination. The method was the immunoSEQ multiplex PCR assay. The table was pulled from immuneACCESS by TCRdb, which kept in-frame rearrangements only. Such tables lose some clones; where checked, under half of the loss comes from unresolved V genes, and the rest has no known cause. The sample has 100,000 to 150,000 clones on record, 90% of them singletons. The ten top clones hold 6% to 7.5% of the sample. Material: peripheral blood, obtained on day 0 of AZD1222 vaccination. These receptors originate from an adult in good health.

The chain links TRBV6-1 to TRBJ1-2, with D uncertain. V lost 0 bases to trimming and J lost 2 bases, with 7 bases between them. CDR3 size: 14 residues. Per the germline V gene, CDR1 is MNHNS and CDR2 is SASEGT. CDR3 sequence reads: CASSEAGWNYGYTF. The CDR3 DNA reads TGTGCCAGCAGTGAAGCGGGTTGGAACTATGGCTACACCTTC.

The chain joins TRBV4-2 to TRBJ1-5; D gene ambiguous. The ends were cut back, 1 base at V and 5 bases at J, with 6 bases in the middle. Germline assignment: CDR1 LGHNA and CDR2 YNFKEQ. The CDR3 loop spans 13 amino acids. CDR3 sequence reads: CASSQGRDQPQHF. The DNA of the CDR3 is TGTGCCAGCAGCCAAGGAAGGGATCAGCCCCAGCATTTT.

The CDR3 sequence: CASSRLGGWNGYTF. In nucleotides, the CDR3 is TGCGCCAGCAGCCGTCTTGGCGGGTGGAATGGCTACACCTTC. The rearrangement links TRBV4-3 to TRBJ1-2; D not certain. Germline loops: CDR1 LGHNA, CDR2 YSLEER. The CDR3 covers 14 residues. V was pared by 4 bases and J by 6 bases, with 15 bases between.

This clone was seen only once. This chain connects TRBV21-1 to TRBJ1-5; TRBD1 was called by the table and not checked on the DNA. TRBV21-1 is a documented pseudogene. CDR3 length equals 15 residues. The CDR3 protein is CASDTPISGNQPQHF. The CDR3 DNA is TGTGCCAGCGACACCCCGATAAGTGGCAATCAGCCCCAGCATTTT.

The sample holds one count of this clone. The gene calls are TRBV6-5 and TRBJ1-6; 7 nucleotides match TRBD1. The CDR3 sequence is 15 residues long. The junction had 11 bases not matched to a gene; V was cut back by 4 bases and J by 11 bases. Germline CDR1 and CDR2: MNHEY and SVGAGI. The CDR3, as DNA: TGTGCCAGCAGTTTGACCAACAGGGGAAAGGCACCCCTCCACTTT. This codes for CASSLTNRGKAPLHF.

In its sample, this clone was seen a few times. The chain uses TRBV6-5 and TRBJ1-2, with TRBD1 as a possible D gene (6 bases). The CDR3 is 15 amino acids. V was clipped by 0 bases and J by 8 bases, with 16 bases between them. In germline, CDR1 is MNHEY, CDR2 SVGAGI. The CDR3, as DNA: TGTGCCAGCAGTTACTCGTCGTGGGGGCCCCCAGGCTACACCTTC. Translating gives CASSYSSWGPPGYTF.